This T cell receptor (beta chain) was obtained from a study of cytomegalovirus exposure and HLA in healthy donors. Study-level background: It was reported in a later analysis that the approximately 120 validation repertoires used the same platform as the approximately 670 first-cohort repertoires. Study outcomes and limitations: The authors listed 150 to 200 TCR beta chains as cytomegalovirus-associated. Most TCR sequences proved rare, with some public TCRs found in many donors.

The table came from immunoSEQ multiplex PCR; TCRdb's copy has only in-frame clones and leaves some out. The repertoire holds under 100,000 clones, with 95% as singletons. Note on this clone: Its antigen is unknown.

The donors were in the roughly 130-subject validation cohort, distinct from the approximately 730-subject first cohort. This clonotype originated in a woman aged 18-35 years in good health and CMV-seronegative. Material for sequencing was PBMCs.

The CDR3 protein is CASSLRDFSYEQYF. DNA for the CDR3: TGTGCCAGCAGCTTGCGGGACTTTTCCTACGAGCAGTACTTC. The J gene is TRBJ2-7, the V gene TRBV5-5; D possibly corresponds to TRBD2 (6 bases). Trimming shortened V by 1 base and J by 1 base, and 9 bases separated the two germline ends. This CDR3 contains 14 residues. Per the germline V gene, CDR1 is SGHKS and CDR2 is YYEKEE (reference sequence).